This TCR beta chain derives from a study of T cell responses to AZD1222 COVID-19 vaccine. The repertoire was sequenced with immunoSEQ multiplex PCR; TCRdb's copy has only in-frame clones and lacks some. The table records some 130,000 clones, roughly 88% of them present only once. The CDR3 consists of 16 residues. Germline CDR1 SGHRS, CDR2 YFSETQ. The V segment lost 4 bases and the J segment 2 bases; nucleotides outside the gene matches: 9. This sequence joins TRBV5-1 and TRBJ2-5, with 9 nucleotides matching TRBD2. The material sequenced was peripheral blood, taken 28 days after the second AZD1222 dose. This TCR came from an adult who received the AZD1222 COVID-19 vaccine. This CDR3 is CASSLLTSGLQETQYF. The DNA of the CDR3 is TGCGCCAGCAGCCTCCTGACTAGCGGCTTGCAAGAGACCCAGTACTTC. The full variable domain, with the rest looked up from reference TRBV5-1 and TRBJ2-5, is KAGVTQTPRYLIKTRGQQVTLSCSPISGHRSVSWYQQTPGQGLQFLFEYFSETQRNKGNFPGRFSGRQFSNSRSEMNVSTLELGDSALYLCASSLLTSGLQETQYFGPGTRLLVL.